Below are 14 T cell receptor beta chains sequenced from a single sample in a study of T cells in Graves' hyperthyroidism and ophthalmopathy. TCR beta CDR3 regions were amplified from RNA. Initially, a first-round RT-PCR of the TCR CDR3 employed the HTBI primer set. TCRdb re-called the multiplex PCR reads with MiXCR, one entry per CDR3 protein. The table has under 350,000 distinct CDR3 sequences, 15% to 20% seen once. The specimen sequenced was blood. These receptors were taken from a woman between 55 and 75 years old with Graves' ophthalmopathy.

Details on this clonotype: Its ends do not fully match the called genes, so a read error is possible. The CDR3 here is CASSRASHEQYF. CDR3 DNA sequence: TGTGCCAGCAGCCGTGCCTCCCACGAGCAGTACTTC. The rearrangement links TRBV7-3 to TRBJ2-7; unclear D gene. The germline CDR1 and CDR2 sequences are SGHTA and FQGTGA. The CDR3 has 12 residues.

This clonotype was observed at least ten times. The V call is TRBV11-2, the J call TRBJ2-3; no definite D call. The V gene lost 1 base and the J gene lost 6 bases, with 26 bases spanning the gap. The CDR3 has 19 residues. Germline CDR1 and CDR2: SGHAT and FQNNGV. In DNA form, the CDR3 reads TGTGCCAGCAGCTTAGGTCGTGTATTGCGACCCCAGCCGGATGATACGCAGTATTTT. This sequence encodes CASSLGRVLRPQPDDTQYF.

The rearrangement joins TRBV12-3 or TRBV12-4 to TRBJ1-1; 9 bases agree with TRBD1. The CDR3 totals 13 residues. The ends lost 5 bases at V and 6 bases at J; junction bases unmatched: 4. The DNA of the CDR3 is TGTGCCAGCAGTCAAAGACAGGGGGCTGAAGCTTTCTTT. Translated: CASSQRQGAEAFF.

In its sample, this clonotype was seen many times. The rearrangement joins TRBV11-3 to TRBJ2-7; maybe TRBD1 (6 bases). The ends were cut back, 5 bases at V and 2 bases at J, with 13 bases in the middle. CDR3 length equals 14 residues. Germline CDR1 and CDR2: SGHNT and YENEEA. The CDR3 DNA sequence: TGTGCCAGCAGCAAGAACCGGGACACCTACGAGCAGTACTTC. Its translation is CASSKNRDTYEQYF.

In this sample, this clonotype turned up many times. The gene calls are TRBV10-3 and TRBJ2-5; D unclear. From germline, CDR1 is ENHRY and CDR2 SYGVKD. This CDR3 is built from 15 residues. V was cut by 2 bases and J by 5 bases, with 15 bases left in between. CDR3 region: CAISEVKLGAETQYF. CDR3 DNA: TGTGCCATCAGTGAGGTCAAACTGGGTGCCGAGACCCAGTACTTC.

The chain joins TRBV6-1 to TRBJ1-4, with D perhaps matching TRBD1 (6 bases). Per germline, CDR1 MNHNS and CDR2 SASEGT. This CDR3 spans 14 amino acids. Between the trimmed V and J ends, which lost 6 bases and 5 bases, there was a span of 13 bases. The CDR3 loop is CASSLGHPNEKLFF. CDR3 DNA: TGTGCCAGCAGCCTGGGACACCCAAATGAAAAACTGTTTTTT.

This clonotype was recorded at least ten times. The chain combines TRBV28 with TRBJ1-2, with D maybe TRBD1 (5 bases). The germline CDR1 and CDR2 sequences are MDHEN and SYDVKM. This CDR3 region has 16 residues. The V end was cut by 7 bases, the J end by 7 bases, with 25 bases between. CDR3 sequence: CASTALAGTLTPGYTF. The CDR3 DNA reads as TGTGCCAGCACCGCCTTAGCGGGGACCTTGACGCCTGGCTACACCTTC.

This clonotype came up many times. The chain recombines TRBV27 with TRBJ2-1; 10 bases are a match to TRBD1. Looked up from germline, CDR1 is MNHEY and CDR2 is SMNVEV (reference sequence). CDR3 length equals 17 residues. The J segment lost 8 bases and the V segment lost 7 bases, leaving 17 bases of the junction unmatched. The CDR3 spells CASIAPRGQGSPHEQFF. The CDR3 region has the DNA TGTGCCAGCATAGCACCCCGGGGACAGGGGAGTCCGCATGAGCAGTTCTTC.

The CDR3 is CASMPLAGGPIDGTQYF. DNA of the CDR3: TGCGCCAGCATGCCCTTGGCGGGAGGGCCAATTGACGGGACCCAGTACTTC. The chain recombines TRBV5-1 with TRBJ2-5, with 9 positions matching TRBD2. This CDR3 contains 17 residues. V gave up 6 bases and J gave up 7 bases; unmatched junction bases: 19. Germline CDR1 reads SGHRS; CDR2 reads YFSETQ.

This clonotype was found many times. V gene TRBV7-9 combines with J gene TRBJ2-7, with D perhaps given as TRBD1 or TRBD2 (6 bases each). CDR1 and CDR2 from the germline V gene are SEHNR and FQNEAQ (reference sequence). This CDR3 region has 16 residues. V shed 5 bases and J shed 0 bases, with 17 bases lying between them. The CDR3 nucleotides read TGTGCCAGCAGCCCGAACAGGGACTTGAACTCCTACGAGCAGTACTTC. This codes for CASSPNRDLNSYEQYF.

The table lists this clonotype with a few counts. V usage is TRBV6-1 and J usage is TRBJ2-1; TRBD2 matches at 12 bases. The length of the CDR3 is 16 residues. Germline V gene lookup returns CDR1 MNHNS and CDR2 SASEGT. Losses at the gene ends were 5 bases for V and 7 bases for J; bases not matched to a gene: 9. The CDR3 region is CASSPSASGRANEQFF. CDR3 bases: TGTGCCAGCAGTCCCTCTGCTAGCGGGAGGGCTAATGAGCAGTTCTTC.

In this sample, this clonotype turned up a few times. The chain links TRBV29-1 to TRBJ2-5, with TRBD1 as a possible D gene (5 bases). Looked up from germline, CDR1 is SQVTM and CDR2 is ANQGSEA. Between the trimmed V and J ends, which lost 1 base and 13 bases, there was a span of 13 bases. The CDR3 length is 11 residues. This chain's CDR3 is CSVEGGHRLYF. CDR3 in DNA: TGCAGCGTTGAAGGAGGACACCGCTTGTACTTC.

There are many counts of this clonotype. The rearrangement joins TRBV6-2 or TRBV6-3 to TRBJ2-1; D is uncertain. The V and J ends lost 1 base and 4 bases respectively, with 5 bases between them. Germline V CDR1 and CDR2: MNHEY, SVGEGT. This CDR3 is 13 amino acids long. Written as DNA, the CDR3 is TGTGCCAGCAGTTACTACAGATACAATGAGCAGTTCTTC. Protein: CASSYYRYNEQFF.

This clonotype has at least ten counts. This chain links TRBV20-1 with TRBJ1-2; TRBD1 agrees at 7 bases. The V and J ends lost 6 bases and 6 bases, in that order; junction bases with no gene match: 7. CDR3 length: 12 amino acids. CDR1 is DFQATT and CDR2 is SNEGSKA in the germline V gene (reference sequence). The CDR3 sequence: CSADLTGNGYTF. CDR3 DNA: TGCAGTGCCGACTTGACAGGGAATGGCTACACCTTC.